The sequence of this T cell receptor (beta chain) was determined in a study of T-cell memory formation after mild COVID-19. One entry per CDR3 protein results from TCRdb running MiXCR on the 5' RACE reads. The table lists hundreds of thousands of distinct CDR3 sequences, approximately 15% of them singletons. This clonotype was counted only a few times. What it binds is unknown. Study findings and constraints: Clones shrinking between day 15 and 85 showed a balanced CD4/CD8 split, and those that grew later tilted toward CD4+.

Trimming took off 4 bases at V and 0 bases at J, with 10 bases between the two ends. The CDR3 has 15 amino acids. Germline-derived CDR1 and CDR2 are SGHTA and FQGNSA. This TCR was sampled from a man younger than 35 who had mild COVID-19 (a few samples of this study predate the infection). Cell type and time point are not known. Sample: PBMCs or a T cell subset sorted from them (not recorded which). V usage is TRBV7-2 and J usage is TRBJ2-4; D uncertain. This CDR3 reads CASSSTTIAKNIQYF. Written as DNA, the CDR3 is TGTGCCAGCAGCTCCACTACGATAGCCAAAAACATTCAGTACTTC.